These 17 T cell receptor beta chains were all obtained from the same sample, sequenced in a study of blood T cell repertoires in COVID-19. TCRdb's copy holds only in-frame clones and misses some; the assay was immunoSEQ multiplex PCR. The sample shows fewer than 200,000 clones, 88% of them seen only once. The sequenced sample was peripheral blood. The receptors were sampled from a man aged 35-49 years with active or convalescent COVID-19.

The chain combines TRBV5-1 with TRBJ1-2; D is perhaps TRBD1 (5 bases). The CDR3 totals 15 residues. V was cut by 4 bases and J by 6 bases, with 19 bases left in between. Germline V gene lookup returns CDR1 SGHRS and CDR2 YFSETQ. This CDR3 is CASSQQVPSGDGYTF. The CDR3 DNA follows: TGCGCCAGCAGCCAACAAGTTCCCTCGGGGGATGGCTACACCTTC.

The chain has TRBV21-1 and TRBJ1-3; the table gives TRBD1 as D, unverified against the DNA. TRBV21-1 represents a pseudogene. This CDR3 comprises 17 residues. Here the CDR3 reads CASSARQGGTSGNTIYF. For the CDR3, the DNA is TGTGCCAGCAGCGCCCGACAGGGGGGTACTTCTGGAAACACCATATATTTT.

The chain links TRBV24-1 to TRBJ1-2; a possible D gene is TRBD1 (6 bases). Trimming left V 0 bases short and J 4 bases short, with 14 bases between. The germline V gene has CDR1 KGHDR and CDR2 SFDVKD. CDR3 size: 16 residues. CDR3 amino acids: CATSDLRPDRTYGYTF. The CDR3 nucleotides read TGTGCCACCAGTGATTTGCGTCCGGACAGAACCTATGGCTACACCTTC.

This clone was found once. The chain links TRBV6-2 or TRBV6-3 to TRBJ2-5; TRBD1 is a possible D gene (5 bases). The CDR3 runs 15 residues. The V and J ends lost 5 bases and 4 bases respectively, with 17 bases between them. Germline CDR1 is MNHEY and CDR2 is SVGEGT. This CDR3 is CASSRARQPPETQYF. CDR3 in DNA: TGTGCCAGCAGTCGGGCGCGACAGCCCCCAGAGACCCAGTACTTC.

In this sample, this clone turned up once. The V gene is TRBV5-8, the J gene TRBJ1-2; no clear D. V was clipped by 5 bases and J by 8 bases, with 19 bases between them. The CDR3 is 14 amino acids. Germline CDR1 is SGHTS and CDR2 is YDEGEE. Here the CDR3 DNA reads TGTGCCAGCAGTAAAAATGTTGGCGCCGGGGGCTACACCTTC. Translated, it gives CASSKNVGAGGYTF.

This sequence joins TRBV6-2 or TRBV6-3 and TRBJ1-5, with D maybe TRBD1 (5 bases). The CDR3 is 15 amino acids. Germline V CDR1 and CDR2: MNHEY, SVGEGT. The V end lost 2 bases, the J end lost 0 bases, and 8 bases lay between the germline ends. Here the CDR3 reads CASSYQGLSNQPQHF. The CDR3, as DNA: TGTGCCAGCAGTTACCAGGGTCTTAGCAATCAGCCCCAGCATTTT.

This clone appeared once. This chain connects TRBV19 to TRBJ1-1; D is perhaps TRBD1 (5 bases). Between the trimmed V and J ends, which lost 3 bases and 3 bases, there was a span of 8 bases. This CDR3 is 13 amino acids long. The germline gives CDR1 LNHDA, CDR2 SQIVND (reference sequence). As DNA, the CDR3 is TGTGCCAGTAGTATGGACACCTACACTGAAGCTTTCTTT. Translating it yields CASSMDTYTEAFF. Full variable domain (rest looked up from reference TRBV19 and TRBJ1-1): DGGITQSPKYLFRKEGQNVTLSCEQNLNHDAMYWYRQDPGQGLRLIYYSQIVNDFQKGDIAEGYSVSREKKESFPLTVTSAQKNPTAFYLCASSMDTYTEAFFGQGTRLTVV.

The V and J genes are TRBV7-8 and TRBJ2-3; D unresolved. This CDR3 region has 17 residues. Germline CDR1 reads SGHVS; CDR2 reads FQNEAQ. V gave up 4 bases and J gave up 1 base, with 18 bases separating them. CDR3 in amino acids: CASSYTRLNRGTDTQYF. In nucleotides, the CDR3 is TGTGCCAGCAGCTATACCCGGCTCAACCGGGGCACAGATACGCAGTATTTT.

The chain's CDR3 is CASSTRTRDRERFSGYTF. CDR3 nucleotide sequence: TGTGCCAGCAGCACGAGAACCCGGGACAGGGAACGATTCTCTGGCTACACCTTC. This rearrangement joins TRBV21-1 to TRBJ1-2; the D call TRBD1 from the table was never checked on the DNA. TRBV21-1 is a documented pseudogene. The CDR3 extends over 18 amino acids.

The chain uses TRBV28 and TRBJ2-7, with 8 bases lining up with TRBD2. The ends lost 8 bases at V and 0 bases at J; junction bases unmatched: 3. Germline V gene lookup returns CDR1 MDHEN and CDR2 SYDVKM. The CDR3 totals 13 residues. CDR3 sequence (DNA): TGTGCCAGCTTAAGCGGGAGCTCCTACGAGCAGTACTTC. It specifies CASLSGSSYEQYF. The full variable domain, in which reference TRBV28 and TRBJ2-7 provide the parts outside the CDR3, is DVKVTQSSRYLVKRTGEKVFLECVQDMDHENMFWYRQDPGLGLRLIYFSYDVKMKEKGDIPEGYSVSREKKERFSLILESASTNQTSMYLCASLSGSSYEQYFGPGTRLTVT.

The genes are TRBV19 and TRBJ2-3; tentatively, D is TRBD1 (5 bases). The V and J ends lost 0 bases and 3 bases respectively, with 10 bases between them. Germline V lookup: CDR1 LNHDA, CDR2 SQIVND (reference sequence). The CDR3 extends over 15 amino acids. DNA of the CDR3: TGTGCCAGTAGTATAGATCGCCCAGGGACAGATACGCAGTATTTT. It yields the protein CASSIDRPGTDTQYF.

The J gene is TRBJ2-5, the V gene TRBV7-3; possibly TRBD2 for D (5 bases). The CDR3 covers 14 residues. The germline V gene encodes CDR1 SGHTA and CDR2 FQGTGA. V gave up 4 bases and J gave up 2 bases, with 11 bases separating them. The CDR3 bases are TGTGCCAGCAGCTCGGGGTACGGGCAAGAGACCCAGTACTTC. The encoded protein is CASSSGYGQETQYF.

The chain has TRBV18 and TRBJ1-2; D not resolved. V lost 0 bases and J lost 6, with 11 bases in between. Per the germline V gene, CDR1 is KGHSH and CDR2 is LQKENI. The CDR3 covers 14 residues. The CDR3 region is CASSPPGREDGYTF. CDR3 bases: TGTGCCAGCTCACCACCGGGGAGGGAGGATGGCTACACCTTC.

This sequence joins TRBV24-1 and TRBJ2-3, with D maybe TRBD2 (5 bases). The CDR3 has 10 amino acids. CDR1 is KGHDR and CDR2 is SFDVKD in the germline V gene. The CDR3: CAHKNREQYF. The DNA for the CDR3 is TGTGCACACAAAAATCGGGAGCAGTATTTT.

The chain couples TRBV5-5 to TRBJ2-7, with D unresolved. The CDR3 runs to 13 residues. CDR1 is SGHKS, CDR2 YYEKEE, per germline (reference sequence). V was trimmed by 0 bases and J by 4 bases, leaving 8 bases between them. The CDR3 DNA reads as TGTGCCAGCAGCTTGGCCGTCAGGTACGAGCAGTACTTC. Translation: CASSLAVRYEQYF. Filled out from reference TRBV5-5 and TRBJ2-7, the complete variable domain reads DAGVTQSPTHLIKTRGQQVTLRCSPISGHKSVSWYQQVLGQGPQFIFQYYEKEERGRGNFPDRFSARQFPNYSSELNVNALLLGDSALYLCASSLAVRYEQYFGPGTRLTVT.

The chain has TRBV6-5 and TRBJ2-1, with 12 bases matching TRBD1. Germline loops: CDR1 MNHEY, CDR2 SVGAGI. The V segment lost 6 bases and the J segment 7 bases; nucleotides outside the gene matches: 7. The CDR3 has 15 residues. CDR3 protein: CASREGQGARNEQFF. The CDR3 nucleotides read TGTGCCAGCAGAGAGGGACAGGGGGCAAGGAATGAGCAGTTCTTC.

This sequence joins TRBV7-2 and TRBJ2-3, with a possible D match to TRBD2 (6 bases). V was trimmed by 5 bases and J by 0 bases, leaving 18 bases between them. The germline V gene encodes CDR1 SGHTA and CDR2 FQGNSA. This CDR3 has 17 amino acids. CDR3 nucleotides: TGTGCCAGCAGCCCTAGGAGGGCATTATCTAGCACAGATACGCAGTATTTT. It encodes CASSPRRALSSTDTQYF.